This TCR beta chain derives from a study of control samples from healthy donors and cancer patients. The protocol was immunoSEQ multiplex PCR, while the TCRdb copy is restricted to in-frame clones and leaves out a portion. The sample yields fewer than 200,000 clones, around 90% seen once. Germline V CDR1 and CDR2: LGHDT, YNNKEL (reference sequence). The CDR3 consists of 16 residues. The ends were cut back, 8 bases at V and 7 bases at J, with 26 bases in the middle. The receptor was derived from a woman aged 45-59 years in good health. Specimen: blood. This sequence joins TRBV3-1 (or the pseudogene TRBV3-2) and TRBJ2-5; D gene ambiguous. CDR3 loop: CASSPTTDPTMGTQYF. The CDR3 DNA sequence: TGTGCCAGCTCCCCTACCACGGACCCAACAATGGGGACCCAGTACTTC.